The 26 T cell receptor beta chains below all came from one sample that was sequenced in a study of vaccination and CD4 T cells after COVID-19. Their recognized antigens are unknown. Sequenced with the Oncomine TCR Beta short-read assay was DNA taken from cultured CD4+ T cells. A single record per CDR3 protein comes from TCRdb applying MiXCR to the PCR reads. The sample lists approximately 15,000 distinct CDR3 sequences, around 60% seen once, with approximately 8% in the top ten. Described treatment: 10-day PBMC culture with coronavirus spike peptide pools or control peptides (ViraFEST assay). The material sequenced was CD4+ T cells from blood, cultured in vitro. The origin of the receptors is a human donor who had recovered from COVID-19.

The chain employs TRBV20-1 and TRBJ2-3; D not certain. V was pared by 4 bases and J by 0 bases, with 5 bases between. This CDR3 has 12 residues. Germline V lookup: CDR1 DFQATT, CDR2 SNEGSKA (reference sequence). The CDR3 DNA reads as TGCAGTGCTAAGACCAGCACAGATACGCAGTATTTT. This translates into CSAKTSTDTQYF.

The sample holds a few counts of this clonotype. This chain joins TRBV6-1 and TRBJ1-1; a weak D match, TRBD1 (5 bases). This CDR3 is built from 13 residues. From germline, CDR1 is MNHNS and CDR2 SASEGT. V lost 7 bases to trimming and J lost 3 bases, with 12 bases between them. The CDR3 DNA follows: TGTGCCAGCATAGAGGGGTGGGACACTGAAGCTTTCTTT. Translated, it gives CASIEGWDTEAFF.

The rearrangement links TRBV7-2 to TRBJ2-7, with a possible D match to TRBD2 (5 bases). The germline V gene has CDR1 SGHTA and CDR2 FQGNSA. Trimming removed 2 bases at V and 6 bases at J, with 8 bases between. This CDR3 is built from 12 residues. The CDR3 DNA reads as TGTGCCAGCAGCTTACTAGGACTCGAGCAGTACTTC. Translating gives CASSLLGLEQYF.

This sequence joins TRBV28 and TRBJ2-5; a possible D gene is TRBD2 (6 bases). Germline V lookup: CDR1 MDHEN, CDR2 SYDVKM. Trimming left V 6 bases short and J 2 bases short, with 13 bases between. The CDR3 contains 14 residues. CDR3 sequence reads: CASSPVGGQETQYF. The CDR3, as DNA: TGTGCCAGCAGCCCGGTGGGGGGACAAGAGACCCAGTACTTC.

V and J are TRBV25-1 and TRBJ1-2, with TRBD1 as a possible D gene (5 bases). This CDR3 contains 13 residues. Between the trimmed V and J ends, which lost 1 base and 8 bases, there was a span of 11 bases. CDR1 is MGHDK, CDR2 SYGVNS, per germline. The chain's CDR3 is CASSEWQGGGYTF. In nucleotides, the CDR3 is TGTGCCAGCAGTGAATGGCAGGGCGGCGGCTACACCTTC.

J is TRBJ2-7 and V is TRBV10-3; TRBD1 or TRBD2 may be the D gene (5 bases each). The germline CDR1 and CDR2 sequences are ENHRY and SYGVKD. The length of the CDR3 is 11 residues. V was cut by 4 bases and J by 5 bases, with 6 bases left in between. In nucleotides, the CDR3 is TGTGCCATCAGTGTGGGGGACGAGCAGTACTTC. Its translation: CAISVGDEQYF.

This clonotype is large by share. This chain joins TRBV27 and TRBJ1-2, with 7 bases lining up with TRBD1. Germline-derived CDR1 and CDR2 are MNHEY and SMNVEV (reference sequence). The ends lost 6 bases at V and 7 bases at J; junction bases unmatched: 11. The CDR3 consists of 14 residues. Here the CDR3 reads CASRPNTGAGGYTF. CDR3 DNA: TGTGCCAGCAGGCCTAACACAGGGGCAGGTGGCTACACCTTC.

J is TRBJ2-2 and V is TRBV7-8; possibly TRBD1 for D (7 bases). This CDR3 comprises 14 residues. Trimming removed 8 bases from V and 6 bases from J, with 16 bases in between. CDR1 SGHVS and CDR2 FQNEAQ come from the germline V gene. The CDR3 region is CASVQGRNPGELFF. The CDR3 bases are TGTGCCAGCGTACAGGGGAGGAATCCCGGGGAGCTGTTTTTT.

The CDR3 protein is CASSPRFTLHF. As DNA, the CDR3 is TGTGCCAGCAGCCCCAGGTTCACCCTCCACTTT. J is TRBJ1-6 and V is TRBV11-2; D gene unclear. The ends were cut back, 5 bases at V and 14 bases at J, with 10 bases in the middle. Germline values: CDR1 SGHAT, CDR2 FQNNGV. The CDR3 is 11 amino acids.

The rearrangement links TRBV19 to TRBJ1-2; D is perhaps TRBD1 (5 bases). The CDR3 spans 15 residues. The V end lost 3 bases, the J end lost 6 bases, and 17 bases lay between the germline ends. Germline V gene lookup returns CDR1 LNHDA and CDR2 SQIVND (reference sequence). The CDR3 DNA sequence: TGTGCCAGTAGTATTGCGGGGACCTTCGGTGATGGCTACACCTTC. It codes for CASSIAGTFGDGYTF.

The V gene is TRBV2, the J gene TRBJ2-1; no reliable D call. Germline V gene sequence: CDR1 SNHLY, CDR2 FYNNEI. CDR3 size: 14 residues. Trimming pared 3 bases from V and 3 bases from J, leaving 9 bases between. The CDR3 DNA reads TGTGCCAGCAGTGATCTTGGCAGCTACAATGAGCAGTTCTTC. Its translation is CASSDLGSYNEQFF.

The chain links TRBV18 to TRBJ1-5; a weak D match, TRBD1 (6 bases). This CDR3 spans 14 amino acids. The germline gives CDR1 KGHSH, CDR2 LQKENI. V was trimmed by 3 bases and J by 7 bases, leaving 13 bases between them. The CDR3 is CASSPTGFGQPQHF. In DNA form, the CDR3 reads TGTGCCAGCTCACCCACAGGGTTCGGCCAGCCCCAGCATTTT.

The V call is TRBV28, the J call TRBJ1-1; D is possibly TRBD1 (6 bases). CDR3 length: 12 amino acids. Trimming cost V 8 bases and J 10 bases, with 17 bases left between them. Germline CDR1 reads MDHEN; CDR2 reads SYDVKM. The CDR3 region has the DNA TGTGCCAGCGCCCAGGGGACACAGGGAGCTTTCTTT. Translated, it gives CASAQGTQGAFF.

The rearrangement uses TRBV6-1 and TRBJ1-2; D possibly corresponds to TRBD1 (5 bases). In germline, CDR1 is MNHNS, CDR2 SASEGT. The CDR3 totals 12 residues. V lost 5 bases, J lost 7 bases, and 11 bases lay in between. CDR3 DNA: TGTGCCAGCAGTATGGCAGGGTTTGGCTACACCTTC. The encoded protein is CASSMAGFGYTF.

This clonotype has just one count. The chain carries TRBV27 and TRBJ1-2; a weak D match, TRBD1 (5 bases). Germline V lookup: CDR1 MNHEY, CDR2 SMNVEV (reference sequence). V gave up 5 bases and J gave up 8 bases, with 15 bases separating them. The CDR3 length is 13 residues. This CDR3 is CASSLGGEGGYTF. The CDR3 DNA is TGTGCCAGCAGTCTGGGGGGGGAAGGGGGCTACACCTTC.

The chain links TRBV6-1 to TRBJ1-2; perhaps TRBD1 as D (6 bases). V lost 6 bases, J lost 8 bases, and 22 bases lay in between. CDR1 and CDR2 (germline): MNHNS, SASEGT. The CDR3 sequence is 15 residues long. The CDR3 nucleotides are TGTGCCAGCAGCCCAGAAGGGGGGCAGGCCTACGGCTACACCTTC. Translation: CASSPEGGQAYGYTF.

This chain joins TRBV24-1 and TRBJ2-1; D is possibly TRBD1 or TRBD2 (5 bases each). The CDR3 is 14 amino acids. Germline CDR1 KGHDR, CDR2 SFDVKD. The V end lost 3 bases, the J end lost 6 bases, and 11 bases lay between the germline ends. Here the CDR3 DNA reads TGTGCCACCAGTGATCCGGGGACCTCCAATGAGCAGTTCTTC. Its translation is CATSDPGTSNEQFF.

This chain links TRBV7-8 with TRBJ1-5; 10 nucleotides match TRBD1. There are 15 residues in the CDR3. V lost 5 bases, J lost 6 bases, and 7 bases stayed unmatched. Germline lookup yields CDR1 SGHVS and CDR2 FQNEAQ. For the CDR3, the DNA is TGTGCCAGCAGCCCGCGGGACAGGGGCATTCAGCCCCAGCATTTT. Amino acids: CASSPRDRGIQPQHF.

The chain has TRBV5-4 and TRBJ2-4, with 9 bases identical to TRBD2. In germline, CDR1 is SGHNT, CDR2 YYREEE (reference sequence). The V gene end was trimmed by 4 bases and the J gene end by 6 bases; junction bases not matched to a gene: 5. The CDR3 loop spans 14 amino acids. The CDR3 sequence: CASSQGLARNIQYF. In nucleotides, the CDR3 is TGTGCCAGCAGCCAAGGACTAGCGAGAAACATTCAGTACTTC.

This clonotype was picked up a small number of times. The gene calls are TRBV7-2 and TRBJ2-3; D unresolved. The CDR3 runs to 12 residues. The V end was cut by 7 bases, the J end by 5 bases, with 10 bases between. CDR1 and CDR2 from the germline V gene are SGHTA and FQGNSA. CDR3 protein: CASKKRGDTQYF. Here the CDR3 DNA reads TGTGCCAGCAAAAAACGTGGAGATACGCAGTATTTT.

The chain links TRBV20-1 to TRBJ2-5; TRBD2 matches 7 bases. In germline, CDR1 is DFQATT, CDR2 SNEGSKA (reference sequence). V shed 6 bases and J 3 bases; nucleotides not matched to a gene: 13. The CDR3 consists of 15 residues. The CDR3 DNA reads TGCAGTGCCCGGGCCCGGGGGAGGGCTAAAGAGACCCAGTACTTC. This encodes CSARARGRAKETQYF.

This clonotype was observed a few times. The rearrangement joins TRBV20-1 to TRBJ1-5, with a possible D match to TRBD1 (5 bases). The CDR3 runs to 13 residues. Trimming shortened V by 2 bases and J by 3 bases, and 8 bases separated the two germline ends. CDR1 is DFQATT, CDR2 SNEGSKA, per germline (reference sequence). DNA for the CDR3: TGCAGTGCTAGACGAGGGACCAATCAGCCCCAGCATTTT. Translating it yields CSARRGTNQPQHF.

V and J are TRBV7-9 and TRBJ1-2; no firm D call. CDR3 length: 12 residues. CDR1 is SEHNR, CDR2 FQNEAQ, per germline (reference sequence). Trimming left V 1 base short and J 8 bases short, with 8 bases between. The CDR3 reads CASSLEGSGYTF. DNA of the CDR3: TGTGCCAGCAGCTTAGAAGGCAGCGGCTACACCTTC.

The V gene is TRBV7-2, the J gene TRBJ1-2; D is possibly TRBD1 (5 bases). The germline CDR1 and CDR2 sequences are SGHTA and FQGNSA. The CDR3 length is 15 residues. V lost 5 bases and J 5 bases, leaving 18 bases between the germline ends. CDR3 nucleotides: TGTGCCAGCAGCCCCCTCCAGGGCGGGCCATATGGCTACACCTTC. The encoded protein is CASSPLQGGPYGYTF.

This sequence joins TRBV30 and TRBJ2-3, with D maybe TRBD2 (6 bases). Germline values: CDR1 GTSNPN, CDR2 SVGIG (reference sequence). The CDR3 sequence is 12 residues long. CDR3 sequence (DNA): TGTGCAACCTCGGGGGACACAGATACGCAGTATTTT. Its translation: CATSGDTDTQYF.

J is TRBJ2-3 and V is TRBV6-1, with 7 bases lining up with TRBD1. Germline CDR1 and CDR2: MNHNS and SASEGT. The CDR3 extends over 18 amino acids. Trimming at V came to 6 bases and at J to 0 bases, leaving 15 bases not matched to a gene. The CDR3 DNA is TGTGCCAGCAGCCGAGACAGGGCGACCTTCCTTAGCACAGATACGCAGTATTTT. Its translation: CASSRDRATFLSTDTQYF.